This passage covers 9 T cell receptor beta chains from one sample sequenced in a study of T cell repertoires in cytomegalovirus infection. TCRdb re-analysed the reads in MiXCR, keeping a single row per CDR3 protein. The repertoire holds over 45,000 distinct CDR3 sequences, with under 25% as singletons. Their specific antigens are unknown. Sample: CD8+ T cells from cultured PBMCs, taken from culture after CMV antigen stimulation. The receptors derive from a human donor in good health (CMV status not recorded). Some clones in this sample may be carry-over from other donors' samples.

The chain combines TRBV7-6 with TRBJ2-1; D is possibly TRBD1 or TRBD2 (5 bases each). Trimming stripped 0 bases from V and 3 bases from J, with 6 bases between. Germline V lookup: CDR1 SGHVS, CDR2 FNYEAQ. The CDR3 has 14 amino acids. The CDR3 region has the DNA TGTGCCAGCAGCTTAGCGGGGGACTACAATGAGCAGTTCTTC. Translation: CASSLAGDYNEQFF.

The chain combines TRBV12-3 or TRBV12-4 with TRBJ2-1, with no clear D. Trimming cost V 5 bases and J 8 bases, with 4 bases left between them. The CDR3 consists of 10 residues. Here the CDR3 reads CASSNYEQFF. CDR3 nucleotides: TGTGCCAGCAGTAACTATGAGCAGTTCTTC.

The chain has TRBV7-8 and TRBJ1-4; D perhaps matches TRBD1 (5 bases). V dropped 5 bases and J dropped 10 bases, with 23 bases sitting between them. CDR3 length equals 16 residues. The V gene's germline CDR1 is SGHVS and CDR2 FQNEAQ. The CDR3, as DNA: TGTGCCAGCAGCCGCTGGGATCAAGACGTTAGGGGAAAACTGTTTTTT. Amino acid sequence: CASSRWDQDVRGKLFF. Using reference TRBV7-8 and TRBJ1-4 for the parts outside the CDR3, the full variable domain is GAGVSQSPRYKVAKRGQDVALRCDPISGHVSLFWYQQALGQGPEFLTYFQNEAQLDKSGLPSDRFFAERPEGSVSTLKIQRTQQEDSAVYLCASSRWDQDVRGKLFFGSGTQLSVL.

This clonotype has only a few counts. The V call is TRBV5-4, the J call TRBJ1-4; D not certain. Trimming removed 7 bases from V and 7 bases from J, with 11 bases in between. The CDR3 runs 12 residues. Germline lookup yields CDR1 SGHNT and CDR2 YYREEE (reference sequence). CDR3: CASAPWGEKLFF. The CDR3 coding sequence is TGTGCCAGCGCCCCGTGGGGTGAAAAACTGTTTTTT.

This clonotype came up once. The chain links TRBV7-2 to TRBJ1-6, with D hard to call. From germline, CDR1 is SGHTA and CDR2 FQGNSA. The ends were cut back, 5 bases at V and 6 bases at J, with 17 bases in the middle. This CDR3 has 16 residues. The CDR3 DNA is TGTGCCAGCAGCCGAGACTCTTCTCGGGTTAATTCACCCCTCCACTTT. It is translated as CASSRDSSRVNSPLHF.

This clonotype was counted only a few times. The chain recombines TRBV6-1 with TRBJ1-3; TRBD1 is a possible D gene (6 bases). Trimming left V 0 bases short and J 0 bases short, with 12 bases between. The CDR3 is made up of 17 amino acids. Looked up from germline, CDR1 is MNHNS and CDR2 is SASEGT. CDR3 bases: TGTGCCAGCAGTGAAGCGGTAGGGGGGGCCTCTGGAAACACCATATATTTT. It is translated as CASSEAVGGASGNTIYF.

This sequence joins TRBV7-9 and TRBJ2-1, with unresolved D. Trimming removed 3 bases at V and 4 bases at J, with 10 bases between. CDR1 and CDR2 from the germline V gene are SEHNR and FQNEAQ (reference sequence). The CDR3 sequence is 14 residues long. The CDR3 DNA follows: TGTGCCAGCAGCTTGGTCACAAATTACAATGAGCAGTTCTTC. This encodes CASSLVTNYNEQFF.

V gene TRBV12-3 or TRBV12-4 combines with J gene TRBJ2-3, with a weak D call TRBD2 (6 bases). The CDR3 is 15 residues long. With 5 bases removed from V and 3 bases from J, the gap between germline ends came to 15 bases. CDR3 bases: TGTGCCAGCAGTCCCCAGACTAGAGGGACAGATACGCAGTATTTT. It yields the protein CASSPQTRGTDTQYF.

This clonotype was detected only a few times. The junction differs from germline at one of its ends, possibly a read error. The DNA for the CDR3 is TGTGCCAGCAGTAAGACAGACGGCAGCGTCCAGCTCCAGCATTTT. Its translation: CASSKTDGSVQLQHF. This chain connects TRBV6-1 to TRBJ1-5; TRBD1 is a possible D gene (5 bases). Germline lookup yields CDR1 MNHNS and CDR2 SASEGT. There are 15 residues in the CDR3.